One and the same sample provided the 19 T cell receptor beta chains below, sequenced in a study of shared clonotypes between healthy human individuals. Sequencing was performed with immunoSEQ multiplex PCR; in TCRdb, only in-frame clones are kept and a portion is missing. This sample has more than 850,000 clones; approximately 80% occur once, and the top ten carry roughly 0.56%. The sequenced sample consisted of memory CD4+ T cells from PBMCs. The subset is: CD45RA-negative fraction. The receptors come from a man younger than 35 in good health. Some clones in this sample may be carry-over from other donors' samples.

V is TRBV7-8 and J is TRBJ2-5; D possibly corresponds to TRBD1 (5 bases). V dropped 5 bases and J dropped 0 bases, with 10 bases sitting between them. Germline lookup yields CDR1 SGHVS and CDR2 FQNEAQ. The CDR3 totals 14 residues. The CDR3 sequence is CASSGQPYQETQYF. The CDR3 nucleotides read TGTGCCAGCAGCGGACAACCCTACCAAGAGACCCAGTACTTC. The whole variable domain, filled in from reference TRBV7-8 and TRBJ2-5, reads GAGVSQSPRYKVAKRGQDVALRCDPISGHVSLFWYQQALGQGPEFLTYFQNEAQLDKSGLPSDRFFAERPEGSVSTLKIQRTQQEDSAVYLCASSGQPYQETQYFGPGTRLLVL.

The chain recombines TRBV5-6 with TRBJ2-2; D gene uncertain. The CDR3 consists of 16 residues. Trimming pared 0 bases from V and 4 bases from J, leaving 13 bases between. The germline V gene encodes CDR1 SGHDT and CDR2 YYEEEE. The CDR3 nucleotides are TGTGCCAGCAGCTTGGGGCCCTCTACGGGCACCGGGGAGCTGTTTTTT. It specifies CASSLGPSTGTGELFF. The complete variable domain, with remaining parts taken from reference TRBV5-6 and TRBJ2-2, reads DAGVTQSPTHLIKTRGQQVTLRCSPKSGHDTVSWYQQALGQGPQFIFQYYEEEERQRGNFPDRFSGHQFPNYSSELNVNALLLGDSALYLCASSLGPSTGTGELFFGEGSRLTVL.

A note on this clone: The sample has other DNA sequences that encode this CDR3 too. The V gene is TRBV28, the J gene TRBJ2-1; D perhaps matches TRBD2 (6 bases). The CDR3 extends over 16 amino acids. Germline V gene data show CDR1 as MDHEN and CDR2 as SYDVKM. V was clipped by 4 bases and J by 0 bases, with 13 bases between them. The chain's CDR3 is CASSSLSGSSYNEQFF. Written as DNA, the CDR3 is TGTGCCAGCAGTTCTCTTAGCGGAAGCTCCTACAATGAGCAGTTCTTC.

The chain links TRBV20-1 to TRBJ2-3; D unclear. Germline loops: CDR1 DFQATT, CDR2 SNEGSKA (reference sequence). The CDR3 covers 10 residues. Trimming stripped 6 bases from V and 6 bases from J, with 7 bases between. The CDR3 DNA reads TGCAGTGCCCACATGGATACGCAGTATTTT. Translating it yields CSAHMDTQYF.

This clone came up many times. The V call is TRBV4-1, the J call TRBJ1-1; no clear D. Germline CDR1 and CDR2: MGHRA and YSYEKL. Trimming pared 4 bases from V and 3 bases from J, leaving 3 bases between. The CDR3 extends over 11 amino acids. CDR3 DNA sequence: TGCGCCAGCAGCCGCGACACTGAAGCTTTCTTT. The encoded protein is CASSRDTEAFF.

The chain uses TRBV21-1 and TRBJ2-7; TRBD1 is the table's D call and was not checked against the DNA. TRBV21-1 is a documented pseudogene. The CDR3 runs 14 residues. CDR3 nucleotides: TGTGCCAGCAGCAAAGGATCAGGTCCCTACGAGCAGTACTTC. It specifies CASSKGSGPYEQYF.

The chain employs TRBV7-9 and TRBJ2-5, with D possibly TRBD1 on 6 matching bases. This CDR3 is 15 amino acids long. V lost 5 bases to trimming and J lost 1 base, with 14 bases between them. The germline V gene encodes CDR1 SEHNR and CDR2 FQNEAQ (reference sequence). DNA of the CDR3: TGTGCCAGCAGCGCGGACAGAGGCATCCAAGAGACCCAGTACTTC. Translation: CASSADRGIQETQYF.

The chain employs TRBV5-4 and TRBJ2-2; D not certain. The V gene lost 4 bases and the J gene lost 6 bases, with 7 bases spanning the gap. Germline CDR1 SGHNT, CDR2 YYREEE (reference sequence). The CDR3 is 12 amino acids. The CDR3 region is CASSLLAGELFF. As DNA, the CDR3 is TGTGCCAGCAGCCTTTTGGCCGGGGAGCTGTTTTTT.

This clone was picked up a small number of times. The rearrangement links TRBV18 to TRBJ2-3; maybe TRBD2 (6 bases). CDR1 is KGHSH and CDR2 is LQKENI in the germline V gene. The CDR3 consists of 13 residues. Trimming cost V 5 bases and J 3 bases, with 9 bases left between them. The CDR3 DNA reads as TGTGCCAGCTCAGGTGGGAGGACAGATACGCAGTATTTT. This encodes CASSGGRTDTQYF.

The chain has TRBV2 and TRBJ1-5; D is undetermined. Trimming pared 3 bases from V and 2 bases from J, leaving 11 bases between. The CDR3 spans 15 residues. Germline V gene sequence: CDR1 SNHLY, CDR2 FYNNEI. CDR3 DNA sequence: TGTGCCAGCAGTGATAGCAGGCACGGCAATCAGCCCCAGCATTTT. It codes for CASSDSRHGNQPQHF.

This chain joins TRBV2 and TRBJ2-3; D is possibly TRBD2 (7 bases). The CDR3 spans 19 residues. Germline V lookup: CDR1 SNHLY, CDR2 FYNNEI. Trimming left V 8 bases short and J 4 bases short, with 31 bases between. CDR3 region: CASPVGTRQTSRVSDTQYF. The CDR3 bases are TGTGCCAGCCCGGTTGGGACAAGGCAGACTAGCCGTGTCTCAGATACGCAGTATTTT.

The V and J genes are TRBV28 and TRBJ1-3, with D perhaps matching TRBD1 (6 bases). Germline V gives CDR1 MDHEN, CDR2 SYDVKM. Between the trimmed V and J ends, which lost 4 bases and 0 bases, there was a span of 13 bases. CDR3 length: 16 residues. CDR3 DNA: TGTGCCAGCAGTTCCCTTCAGGGGAGCTCTGGAAACACCATATATTTT. As protein: CASSSLQGSSGNTIYF.

The chain couples TRBV5-1 to TRBJ2-3, with D unclear. Germline V lookup: CDR1 SGHRS, CDR2 YFSETQ. V dropped 0 bases and J dropped 5 bases, with 10 bases sitting between them. The length of the CDR3 is 14 residues. The CDR3 DNA sequence: TGCGCCAGCAGCTTGGAAGGGCCTAGAGATACGCAGTATTTT. Translation: CASSLEGPRDTQYF. Full variable domain (outside the CDR3, taken from reference TRBV5-1 and TRBJ2-3): KAGVTQTPRYLIKTRGQQVTLSCSPISGHRSVSWYQQTPGQGLQFLFEYFSETQRNKGNFPGRFSGRQFSNSRSEMNVSTLELGDSALYLCASSLEGPRDTQYFGPGTRLTVL.

This chain uses TRBV29-1 with TRBJ2-3; no definite D call. Trimming cost V 7 bases and J 1 base, with 12 bases left between them. Germline lookup yields CDR1 SQVTM and CDR2 ANQGSEA. The CDR3 runs to 13 residues. The CDR3 DNA follows: TGCAGCGGGACGACCGGACGCACAGATACGCAGTATTTT. Its translation is CSGTTGRTDTQYF.

The genes are TRBV13 and TRBJ2-4, with 8 bases matching TRBD1. The length of the CDR3 is 17 residues. The V segment lost 4 bases and the J segment 5 bases; nucleotides outside the gene matches: 13. Germline CDR1 is PRHDT and CDR2 is FYEKMQ (reference sequence). Written as DNA, the CDR3 is TGTGCCAGCAGCTCCGGACAGGGTGGGATTCAGGAAAACATTCAGTACTTC. This gives the protein CASSSGQGGIQENIQYF.

The V and J genes are TRBV27 and TRBJ2-7; 9 bases are a match to TRBD1. This CDR3 has 16 residues. J gave up 0 bases and V 5 bases, and 8 bases lay outside the gene matches. CDR1 and CDR2 from the germline V gene are MNHEY and SMNVEV (reference sequence). CDR3 in amino acids: CASSRGQGRISYEQYF. The CDR3 DNA reads TGTGCCAGCAGTAGAGGACAGGGGAGAATCTCCTACGAGCAGTACTTC.

The chain recombines TRBV19 with TRBJ1-3; no reliable D call. The CDR3 sequence is 12 residues long. With 10 bases removed from V and 1 base from J, the gap between germline ends came to 8 bases. In germline, CDR1 is LNHDA, CDR2 SQIVND (reference sequence). CDR3 amino acids: CATGRSGNTIYF. CDR3 sequence (DNA): TGTGCCACGGGCCGGTCTGGAAACACCATATATTTT.

The chain couples TRBV5-1 to TRBJ2-3; D possibly corresponds to TRBD2 (6 bases). Germline CDR1 SGHRS, CDR2 YFSETQ. The germline V and J ends were trimmed by 4 bases and 1 base, with 16 bases remaining between them. The CDR3 is 16 amino acids. DNA for the CDR3: TGCGCCAGCAGCAGGGATGGGGCTAGCGGCACAGATACGCAGTATTTT. Protein sequence: CASSRDGASGTDTQYF.

The chain has TRBV13 and TRBJ1-1; possible D gene TRBD1, 5 bases. CDR1 and CDR2 from the germline V gene are PRHDT and FYEKMQ (reference sequence). This CDR3 comprises 15 residues. The ends were cut back, 4 bases at V and 1 base at J, with 13 bases in the middle. This CDR3 reads CASSWMEGWNTEAFF. The CDR3 region has the DNA TGTGCCAGCAGCTGGATGGAGGGGTGGAACACTGAAGCTTTCTTT.